This T cell receptor beta chain was observed in a study of shared clonotypes between healthy human individuals. In the study overall: Researchers assigned three CD4 naive, three CD4 memory, two CD8 naive and one CD8 memory plate to each donor.

The germline V gene has CDR1 SGHTS and CDR2 YDEGEE. Trimming took off 2 bases at V and 5 bases at J, with 10 bases between the two ends. The CDR3 has 13 amino acids. TCRdb's table, derived via immunoSEQ multiplex PCR, lists solely in-frame clones and lacks some. The table lists around 1.5 million clones, 95% to 99% of them singletons. The sequencing input was naive CD4+ T cells sorted from blood. Subset here: CD45RA+ positively selected. This chain joins TRBV5-8 and TRBJ1-1; tentative D call: TRBD1 (6 bases). The source of this sequence is a man aged 30 to 39 in good health. Here the CDR3 reads CASSLTGATEAFF. Written as DNA, the CDR3 is TGTGCCAGCAGCTTAACGGGGGCAACTGAAGCTTTCTTT.